The present TCR beta chain was sequenced within a study of human T cells and chemical hapten exposure. Time point reported: patch test 2, 6 weeks after DPC sensitization. The treatment was: therapeutic diphenylcyclopropenone sensitization with weekly scalp DPC. The starting material, unfractionated whole blood, was used for total RNA extraction. Unique molecular identifiers were attached to individual cDNA molecules within the library. TCRdb analysed the RACE reads with MiXCR anew, one entry per CDR3 protein. Among approximately 46,000 distinct CDR3 sequences listed, 8.5% to 10% were seen once. As concerns this clonotype: Its antigen is as yet unknown.

V dropped 4 bases and J dropped 3 bases, with 10 bases sitting between them. Germline CDR1 is SGHAT and CDR2 is FQNNGV. The CDR3 sequence is 14 residues long. Study-wide findings and caveats: Large CDR3 similarity clusters arose significantly more often from expanded TCRs than from controls.

The TCR sequence derives from a young woman with alopecia areata. Some clones in this sample may be carry-over from other donors' samples. Material: whole blood, obtained in connection with sensitization to the hapten diphenylcyclopropenone (DPC). The V gene is TRBV11-2, the J gene TRBJ2-4; tentatively, D is TRBD2 (7 bases). CDR3 region: CASSYGGLKNIQYF. In DNA, the CDR3 is TGTGCCAGCAGCTACGGGGGGCTCAAAAACATTCAGTACTTC.